A single T cell receptor (beta chain) is shown here with its context. Its antigen is as yet unknown. TCRdb passed the reads through MiXCR, listing each CDR3 protein once. The sample shows approximately 97,000 distinct CDR3 sequences, about 15% of them seen only once. CDR1 and CDR2 from the germline V gene are DFQATT and SNEGSKA (reference sequence). Between the trimmed V and J ends, which lost 1 base and 8 bases, there was a span of 20 bases. CDR3 length: 15 residues. The data derive from a study of T cell repertoires in cytomegalovirus infection. As for the study in general: Evidence of both CMV infection and a matching HLA type came from public TCR beta signatures. Whole-study results and caveats: Individuals carrying CMV plus the relevant HLA were identified by cumulative frequency of public TCR beta families. The response measured ex vivo was dominated by TCR beta clonotypes (HLA-C-restricted and CMV-specific).

Sequencing used PBMCs. V gene TRBV20-1 combines with J gene TRBJ1-2; no definite D call. The receptor's source is a human donor in good health (CMV status not recorded). Some clones in this sample may be carry-over from other donors' samples. CDR3 protein: CSARVWQEKGGGYTF. CDR3 DNA sequence: TGCAGTGCTAGAGTCTGGCAGGAAAAGGGTGGCGGCTACACCTTC.